These 25 T cell receptor beta chains originate from one sample sequenced in a study of patients and donors after allogeneic stem cell transplantation. In TCRdb, the RT-PCR reads were re-called with MiXCR into one record per CDR3 protein. The table shows almost 90,000 distinct CDR3 sequences, with roughly 5.1% occurring only once. The sequenced material came from blood, either unsorted or a sorted T cell fraction (not recorded which). Receptor source: a human donor who was either an allogeneic HSCT recipient or a stem cell or donor lymphocyte infusion donor (not recorded which). It is not recorded whose cells these are; they may come from a transplant donor.

This clonotype was seen at least ten times. The chain is built from TRBV6-1 and TRBJ2-1, with 10 positions matching TRBD2. V lost 6 bases to trimming and J lost 6 bases; unmatched junction nucleotides: 8. The CDR3 loop spans 15 amino acids. In germline, CDR1 is MNHNS, CDR2 SASEGT. The CDR3 coding sequence is TGTGCCAGCAGGTTTACTAGCGGGGAACGCAATGAGCAGTTCTTC. As protein: CASRFTSGERNEQFF.

The table lists this clonotype with many counts. J is TRBJ2-7 and V is TRBV20-1; no definite D call. This CDR3 comprises 13 residues. Germline V gene data show CDR1 as DFQATT and CDR2 as SNEGSKA (reference sequence). The V gene lost 6 bases and the J gene lost 0 bases, with 12 bases spanning the gap. The CDR3 DNA reads TGCAGTGCGCGCACTTATATCTCCTACGAGCAGTACTTC. Its protein product is CSARTYISYEQYF.

This clonotype was found many times. CDR3 DNA sequence: TGCAGTGCCCGGCCCCTCTACAGGGGGCGTGAGACCCAGTACTTC. This codes for CSARPLYRGRETQYF. The chain employs TRBV20-1 and TRBJ2-5, with 9 bases matching TRBD1. This CDR3 is built from 15 residues. Germline V gene data show CDR1 as DFQATT and CDR2 as SNEGSKA (reference sequence). V was pared by 6 bases and J by 5 bases, with 13 bases of the junction left unmatched.

This clonotype has a count of ten or more. The chain recombines TRBV24-1 with TRBJ2-1; D possibly matches TRBD1 or TRBD2 (5 bases each). This CDR3 contains 15 residues. Trimming stripped 7 bases from V and 5 bases from J, with 17 bases between. Germline CDR1 reads KGHDR; CDR2 reads SFDVKD. CDR3 nucleotides: TGTGCCACCAGCCCACGGGACCAATATAACAATGAGCAGTTCTTC. Its protein is CATSPRDQYNNEQFF.

This clonotype was seen ten or more times. This chain uses TRBV20-1 with TRBJ2-3; D is unresolved. The germline V and J ends were trimmed by 6 bases and 3 bases, with 19 bases remaining between them. The CDR3 is 15 amino acids. The germline V gene has CDR1 DFQATT and CDR2 SNEGSKA (reference sequence). CDR3 nucleotide sequence: TGCAGTGCATCTCACAAATGGCGGTATACAGATACGCAGTATTTT. Protein: CSASHKWRYTDTQYF.

This clonotype showed up many times. For the CDR3, the DNA is TGTGCCAGCAGCTTAGAGGCTAGCGGCTCAGATACGCAGTATTTT. It is translated as CASSLEASGSDTQYF. V usage is TRBV7-7 and J usage is TRBJ2-3, with 7 bases that match TRBD2. The CDR3 length is 15 residues. The ends lost 1 base at V and 4 bases at J; junction bases unmatched: 5. CDR1 and CDR2 from the germline V gene are SSHAT and FNYEAQ (reference sequence).

The J gene is TRBJ2-6, the V gene TRBV5-4; D gene unclear. In germline, CDR1 is SGHNT, CDR2 YYREEE (reference sequence). Trimming left V 3 bases short and J 1 base short, with 2 bases between. The CDR3 contains 13 residues. The DNA for the CDR3 is TGTGCCAGCAGCTATTCTGGGGCCAACGTCCTGACTTTC. This encodes CASSYSGANVLTF.

This clonotype appeared many times. V usage is TRBV5-4 and J usage is TRBJ2-5, with a weak D call TRBD2 (6 bases). Deletions cut 4 bases from V and 3 bases from J, with 10 bases between. Germline V gene data show CDR1 as SGHNT and CDR2 as YYREEE (reference sequence). This CDR3 comprises 13 residues. The CDR3 sequence: CASSPGTEETQYF. As DNA, the CDR3 is TGTGCCAGCAGCCCCGGGACTGAAGAGACCCAGTACTTC.

This clonotype was counted at least ten times. The V call is TRBV2, the J call TRBJ2-3; D is uncertain. The V gene's germline CDR1 is SNHLY and CDR2 FYNNEI. Trimming removed 7 bases from V and 6 bases from J, with 14 bases in between. CDR3 length: 13 amino acids. DNA of the CDR3: TGTGCCAGCAATCGTCAGCCGGAGGATACGCAGTATTTT. Translation gives CASNRQPEDTQYF.

This clonotype was counted between two and nine times. The chain combines TRBV27 with TRBJ1-1; D possibly corresponds to TRBD1 (5 bases). The germline CDR1 and CDR2 sequences are MNHEY and SMNVEV (reference sequence). V was clipped by 4 bases and J by 5 bases, with 17 bases between them. This CDR3 comprises 15 residues. This CDR3 reads CASSSGSGPRTEAFF. Here the CDR3 DNA reads TGTGCCAGCAGTTCCGGATCGGGACCCCGGACTGAAGCTTTCTTT.

This clonotype was seen ten or more times. V is TRBV10-2 and J is TRBJ2-3; 8 nucleotides agree with TRBD1. The CDR3 is 14 amino acids. Germline trimming cut 8 bases from V and 2 bases from J; bases unmatched to any gene: 6. Germline values: CDR1 WSHSY, CDR2 SAAADI. The CDR3 nucleotides read TGCGCCAGCTACCGACAGGGGACCACAGATACGCAGTATTTT. Encoded protein: CASYRQGTTDTQYF.

This clonotype was picked up many times. The rearrangement joins TRBV5-1 to TRBJ2-7; no reliable D call. Per the germline V gene, CDR1 is SGHRS and CDR2 is YFSETQ. This CDR3 is 15 amino acids long. Trimming took 0 bases from V and 7 from J, leaving 17 bases between them. The CDR3: CASSLADNMVREQYF. CDR3 DNA sequence: TGCGCCAGCAGCTTGGCCGATAATATGGTAAGAGAGCAGTACTTC.

At least ten counts were recorded for this clonotype. V usage is TRBV10-3 and J usage is TRBJ1-2; TRBD1 matches 8 bases. V shed 6 bases, J shed 4 bases, and the junction held 7 bases outside the gene matches. Germline lookup yields CDR1 ENHRY and CDR2 SYGVKD. CDR3 length: 14 residues. The CDR3 DNA reads TGTGCCATCAGCTCACAGGGGGAGGGCTATGGCTACACCTTC. Translated, it gives CAISSQGEGYGYTF.

The sample holds many counts of this clonotype. V gene TRBV19 combines with J gene TRBJ2-2; the match to TRBD1 covers 7 bases. CDR3 length: 15 residues. In germline, CDR1 is LNHDA, CDR2 SQIVND (reference sequence). Unmatched junction bases numbered 4, after V lost 5 bases and J lost 1 base. The CDR3 region has the DNA TGTGCCAGTAGTCCTCGGACAGGGAACACCGGGGAGCTGTTTTTT. Translated: CASSPRTGNTGELFF.

This clonotype was observed at least ten times. The rearrangement joins TRBV7-9 to TRBJ2-5, with D perhaps matching TRBD2 (6 bases). This CDR3 is 13 amino acids long. The V and J ends lost 11 bases and 4 bases respectively, with 17 bases between them. Germline CDR1 and CDR2: SEHNR and FQNEAQ (reference sequence). The CDR3 DNA is TGTGCCGTCTCACCGGGGGTGGCAGAGACCCAGTACTTC. Translating gives CAVSPGVAETQYF.

This clonotype occurred many times. The V and J genes are TRBV28 and TRBJ2-7, with 8 bases that match TRBD2. This CDR3 comprises 15 residues. V lost 5 bases to trimming and J lost 2 bases; unmatched junction nucleotides: 8. The germline CDR1 and CDR2 sequences are MDHEN and SYDVKM. The CDR3 region is CASSPTSGGTYEQYF. The CDR3 nucleotides are TGTGCCAGCAGTCCCACTAGCGGCGGAACCTACGAGCAGTACTTC.

At least ten counts were recorded for this clonotype. V is TRBV10-3 and J is TRBJ2-1; D remains unclear. Germline-derived CDR1 and CDR2 are ENHRY and SYGVKD. V was cut by 7 bases and J by 1 base, with 8 bases left in between. This CDR3 has 13 residues. In nucleotides, the CDR3 is TGTGCCATCAACCAGAGATCCTACAATGAGCAGTTCTTC. Amino acids: CAINQRSYNEQFF.

This clonotype was seen repeatedly, ten times or more. J is TRBJ2-1 and V is TRBV28, with D possibly matching TRBD2 (6 bases). The CDR3 is made up of 14 amino acids. V was cut by 2 bases and J by 8 bases, with 13 bases left in between. The germline V gene has CDR1 MDHEN and CDR2 SYDVKM. The chain's CDR3 is CASSLGGVRDEQFF. CDR3 DNA: TGTGCCAGCAGTTTAGGAGGGGTCAGGGATGAGCAGTTCTTC.

Details on this clonotype: Given a much more abundant clone one base away, this may be a read error. The chain recombines TRBV7-9 with TRBJ2-7, with TRBD1 matching 8 bases. The J segment lost 3 bases and the V segment lost 3 bases, leaving 4 bases of the junction unmatched. The germline V gene encodes CDR1 SEHNR and CDR2 FQNEAQ (reference sequence). This CDR3 has 14 amino acids. The CDR3 loop reads CASSLTGVIYEQYF. For the CDR3, the DNA is TGTGCCAGCAGCTTGACAGGGGTAATCTACGAGCAGTACTTC. Full variable domain (missing parts from reference TRBV7-9 and TRBJ2-7): DTGVSQNPRHKITKRGQNVTFRCDPISEHNRLYWYRQTLGQGPEFLTYFQNEAQLEKSRLLSDRFSAERPKGSFSTLEIQRTEQGDSAMYLCASSLTGVIYEQYFGPGTRLTVT.

The table lists this clonotype with many counts. V usage is TRBV11-2 and J usage is TRBJ1-2, with 7 bases lining up with TRBD1. J lost 4 bases, V lost 4 bases, and 12 bases had no gene match. Germline V gene sequence: CDR1 SGHAT, CDR2 FQNNGV. The CDR3 is 16 residues long. The chain's CDR3 is CASSSVSGTATYGYTF. The CDR3 nucleotides read TGTGCCAGCAGCTCCGTATCCGGGACAGCCACCTATGGCTACACCTTC.

The rearrangement joins TRBV2 to TRBJ1-4; possibly TRBD1 for D (6 bases). V was cut by 10 bases and J by 4 bases, with 16 bases left in between. Germline values: CDR1 SNHLY, CDR2 FYNNEI. The CDR3 is 14 residues long. The CDR3 bases are TGTGCCACCAACCCCCAGGGGTTTAATGAAAAACTGTTTTTT. Its protein is CATNPQGFNEKLFF.

The table lists this clonotype with many counts. The chain couples TRBV20-1 to TRBJ2-3; D not resolved. Germline V CDR1 and CDR2: DFQATT, SNEGSKA (reference sequence). V was trimmed by 6 bases and J by 2 bases, leaving 21 bases between them. The CDR3 has 16 amino acids. The CDR3 protein is CSAPRSRAGDTDTQYF. The CDR3 DNA sequence: TGCAGTGCCCCGCGGTCAAGGGCCGGCGACACAGATACGCAGTATTTT.

V and J are TRBV4-2 and TRBJ1-4; 7 bases agree with TRBD1. CDR3 length: 16 amino acids. Germline V CDR1 and CDR2: LGHNA, YNFKEQ. Germline trimming cut 1 base from V and 6 bases from J; bases unmatched to any gene: 8. DNA of the CDR3: TGTGCCAGCAGCCAAGCCCCCGCTCAGGGGGATGAAAAACTGTTTTTT. Residues: CASSQAPAQGDEKLFF.

This clonotype was observed at least ten times. The rearrangement joins TRBV20-1 to TRBJ1-3; a possible D gene is TRBD1 (5 bases). CDR1 and CDR2 from the germline V gene are DFQATT and SNEGSKA (reference sequence). There are 15 residues in the CDR3. V shed 3 bases and J shed 0 bases, with 12 bases lying between them. The CDR3 bases are TGCAGTGCTAGTCGACAGAGCCTCTCTGGAAACACCATATATTTT. Its translation is CSASRQSLSGNTIYF.

This clonotype was picked up many times. A much bigger clone sits one base away, suggesting this may be a read error. The V and J genes are TRBV5-1 and TRBJ2-1; 12 bases match TRBD2. Germline V gives CDR1 SGHRS, CDR2 YFSETQ. The trim removed 1 base at V and 5 bases at J, leaving 7 bases unmatched. The CDR3 loop spans 17 amino acids. For the CDR3, the DNA is TGCGCCAGCAGCTTGAACGGACTAGCGGGAAGGAACAATGAGCAGTTCTTC. Amino acids: CASSLNGLAGRNNEQFF.